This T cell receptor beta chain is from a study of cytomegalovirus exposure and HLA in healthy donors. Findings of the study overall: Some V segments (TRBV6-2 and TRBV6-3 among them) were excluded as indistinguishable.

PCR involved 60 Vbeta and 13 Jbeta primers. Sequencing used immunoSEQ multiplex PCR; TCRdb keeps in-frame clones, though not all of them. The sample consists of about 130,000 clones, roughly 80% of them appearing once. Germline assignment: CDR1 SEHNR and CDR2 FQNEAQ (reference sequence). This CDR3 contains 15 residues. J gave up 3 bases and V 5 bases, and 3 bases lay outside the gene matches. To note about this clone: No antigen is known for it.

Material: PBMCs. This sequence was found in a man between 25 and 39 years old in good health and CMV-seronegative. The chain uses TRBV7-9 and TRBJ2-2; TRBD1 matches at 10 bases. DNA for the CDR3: TGTGCCAGCAGCAAAGGGACAGGGGACACCGGGGAGCTGTTTTTT. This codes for CASSKGTGDTGELFF.